This T cell receptor (beta chain) was obtained from a study of blood T cells in healthy people across ages. Study-wide results and caveats: Greater diversity and more naive CD4+ cells were seen in long-lived donors than in aged donors.

Together with a sample-barcoded 5' primer, a J-beta primer mix was included in a second PCR lasting about 6 to 11 cycles. TCRdb itself ran the 5' RACE reads through MiXCR, one entry per CDR3 protein. The sample consists of some 760,000 distinct CDR3 sequences, about 25% of them appearing once. There were healthy Caucasian individuals from Russia, aged roughly 6 to 95, serving as donors. Each sample had at least 6 million PBMCs isolated. The CDR3 length is 15 residues. Looked up from germline, CDR1 is MDHEN and CDR2 is SYDVKM. The J segment lost 1 base and the V segment lost 3 bases, leaving 5 bases of the junction unmatched. This clonotype has more than one count but fewer than ten. Antigen unknown. The sample also formed part of further work on T cells of mothers and their children. From that report: The yield was over 8.5 million TCR beta CDR3 reads from each mother and roughly 3 million from each child.

Material: blood. The chain links TRBV28 to TRBJ2-5; 7 bases map to TRBD2. The origin of this receptor is a boy between 10 and 17 years old in good health. DNA of the CDR3: TGTGCCAGCAGTTTTGCGGGAGTGGGCCAAGAGACCCAGTACTTC. It is translated as CASSFAGVGQETQYF.